This T cell receptor beta chain came from a study of T cell responses to AZD1222 COVID-19 vaccine. General study points: Repertoires in all cases were sampled only once the peak T cell response had passed. There were vaccine-associated CD4 TCRs across spike, dominant at 160-218 and 743-854. Two AZD1222 administrations were followed by greater Spike-specific TCR breadth and depth. Clonal diversity was possibly underestimated; the donors were predominantly white British and more often female.

This clone was seen more than once but under ten times. The antigen is not known. This CDR3 is built from 14 residues. V was shortened by 1 base and J by 5 bases, with 8 bases between the two germline ends. Germline V gene data show CDR1 as MDHEN and CDR2 as SYDVKM. Sequencing used immunoSEQ multiplex PCR; TCRdb keeps in-frame clones, though not all of them. Among about 62,000 clones, more than 70% were seen once, and the ten largest hold over 13%. The sample consisted of peripheral blood, taken on day 0 of AZD1222 vaccination. This sequence originates from an adult in good health. The chain recombines TRBV28 with TRBJ2-2, with D perhaps TRBD1 (5 bases). The CDR3 here is CASSLSGSTGELFF. CDR3 DNA sequence: TGTGCCAGCAGTTTATCAGGGTCGACCGGGGAGCTGTTTTTT.